The rows below give T cell receptor beta chains drawn from one sample of a study of shared T cell receptors in the human thymus. Using immunoSEQ multiplex PCR, the repertoire was profiled, and TCRdb retains in-frame clones only, with some absent. Among around 730,000 clones listed, roughly 85% were seen once. In addition, the sample was reused for a study of human thymus T cells.

Sequencing input: thymocytes. All receptors come from a girl less than two years old with a congenital heart defect. Each CDR3 is given with its conserved first and last residue. A D gene is named only where the DNA matches it firmly. Clone size is stated in some rows and not others, as once, few, many or a class when expanded.

. | TRBJ1-5 | TRBV27 | . | TGTGCCAGCAGTGCCGAGGGGGGGGGCAATCAGCCCCAGCATTTT | CASSAEGGGNQPQHF
. | TRBJ1-5 | TRBV15 | . | TGTGCCACCAGCCGAGACGGGATCTGGAGCAATCAGCCCCAGCATTTT | CATSRDGIWSNQPQHF
TRBD1 | TRBJ2-2 | TRBV19 | . | TGTGCCAGTAGTCAACCGGGACAGCACGAATACACCGGGGAGCTGTTTTTT | CASSQPGQHEYTGELFF
TRBD1 | TRBJ1-2 | TRBV5-6 | once | TGTGCCAGCGGCTTTCGGACAGGGGGCGAGATAAGCTTTTGTGGCTACACCTTC | CASGFRTGGEISFCGYTF
. | TRBJ1-2 | TRBV20-1 | . | TGCAGTGCTAGAGATCCCCCGACCTTC | CSARDPPTF
. | TRBJ1-2 | TRBV11-2 | . | TGTGCCAGCAGGACAGGAAGGTCCTATGGCTACACCTTC | CASRTGRSYGYTF
. | TRBJ1-1 | TRBV14 | . | TGTGCCAGCAGCCATCTAAGGGGGACTGAAGCTTTCTTT | CASSHLRGTEAFF
TRBD1 | TRBJ1-1 | TRBV7-9 | . | TGTGCCAGCAGCCCGACTGAGGGACAGGGGGCCGTTGAAGCTTTCTTT | CASSPTEGQGAVEAFF
. | TRBJ2-4 | TRBV27 | . | TGTGCCAGCAGTTTAGGTCCTCAGAGGGCCAAAAACATTCAGTACTTC | CASSLGPQRAKNIQYF
. | TRBJ1-2 | TRBV18 | . | TGTGCCAGCTCACCCGCGGCCGATCGAGCTAACTATGGCTACACCTTC | CASSPAADRANYGYTF
TRBD1 | TRBJ1-1 | TRBV7-9 | . | TGTGCCAGCAGCGGACAGGGGGCGAACACTGAAGCTTTCTTT | CASSGQGANTEAFF
TRBD1 | TRBJ1-5 | TRBV28 | . | TGTGCCAACCTCCCTGGGTTAGGGGGCACGCAGCCCCAGCATTTT | CANLPGLGGTQPQHF
. | TRBJ1-2 | TRBV10-2 | . | TGCGCCAGCAGTGAGTCGAGGTCGGCTAACTATGGCTACACCTTC | CASSESRSANYGYTF
TRBD1 | TRBJ1-3 | TRBV5-5 | few | TGTGCCAGCACCTTACACCGGACAGGGGAGGAATCTTTCTCTGGAAACACCATATATTTT | CASTLHRTGEESFSGNTIYF
TRBD2 | TRBJ2-1 | TRBV19 | once | TGTGCCAGTAGCCTTACCGGGACTAGCGGGGGGGATTCCTACAATGAGCAGTTCTTC | CASSLTGTSGGDSYNEQFF
. | TRBJ1-4 | TRBV6-5 | . | TGTGCCAGCAGGAATGGACCGGGAAAAAATGAAAAACTGTTTTTT | CASRNGPGKNEKLFF
TRBD1 | TRBJ2-7 | TRBV29-1 | . | TGCAGCGTGGAAAAACATGACAGGGAGACCTACGAGCAGTACTTC | CSVEKHDRETYEQYF
. | TRBJ1-1 | TRBV18 | . | TGTGCCAGCTCACCTGAGATTAACACTGAAGCTTTCTTT | CASSPEINTEAFF
TRBD1 | TRBJ1-1 | TRBV7-2 | . | TGTGCCAGCAGCTGGGACAGGTTGTACACTGAAGCTTTCTTT | CASSWDRLYTEAFF
. | TRBJ2-1 | TRBV28 | . | TGTGCCAGCACCTTCCCCCTAGCGACTCCCTCTGGGGATGAGCAGTTCTTC | CASTFPLATPSGDEQFF
. | TRBJ2-1 | TRBV6-6 | . | TGTGCCAGCCCCGCGGAGGGACAGTTCTCCTACAATGAGCAGTTCTTC | CASPAEGQFSYNEQFF
TRBD1 | TRBJ1-3 | TRBV9 | . | TGTGCCAGCAGCGTAGACAGGGGTGGAAACACCATATATTTT | CASSVDRGGNTIYF
TRBD1 | TRBJ1-5 | TRBV27 | few | TGTGCCAGCAGTTTATCCCCGAATGGACAGGCTGATAGCAATCAGCCCCAGCATTTT | CASSLSPNGQADSNQPQHF
. | TRBJ1-1 | TRBV5-5 | . | TGTGCCAGCAGCTTGGCCGCAGGCCCGGTGGCTGAAGCTTTCTTT | CASSLAAGPVAEAFF
. | TRBJ2-1 | TRBV9 | once | TGTGCCAGCAGCCCTGGCAGGTTGGTAATCAATGAGCAGTTCTTC | CASSPGRLVINEQFF
. | TRBJ1-2 | TRBV6-1 | few | TGTGCCAGCAGTGAACCAGTCACCTATGGCTACACCTTC | CASSEPVTYGYTF
. | TRBJ1-6 | TRBV5-1 | . | TGCGCCAGCAGCTTGAATAGGGGTTATTCACCCCTCCACTTT | CASSLNRGYSPLHF
. | TRBJ1-2 | TRBV7-8 | . | TGTGCCAGCAGCTTACCGGGGTGTGGCTACACCTTC | CASSLPGCGYTF
. | TRBJ1-1 | TRBV14 | . | TGTGCCAGCAGCCCCACACGGAACACTGAAGCTTTCTTT | CASSPTRNTEAFF